Sequencing of this T cell receptor beta chain was carried out in a study of CD8+ T cells in alopecia areata. Across the whole study: Tofacitinib was taken orally by treated patients, and the dose was 5 to 10 mg twice daily.

This clone was picked up one time. Germline V gene lookup returns CDR1 SGHAT and CDR2 FQNNGV. The CDR3 sequence is 12 residues long. Trimming removed 2 bases from V and 4 bases from J, with 6 bases in between. Investigators sorted PBMCs to obtain both CD4+ and CD8+ T cells. Sequencing relied on a cDNA template that was reverse transcribed from extracted RNA. Assay: immunoSEQ multiplex PCR; the TCRdb copy retains only in-frame clones and omits some. The table records over 85,000 clones, 40% to 45% of them present only once. The TCR comes from a human donor with alopecia areata. The sample consisted of CD4+ T cells sorted from blood. The rearrangement joins TRBV11-2 to TRBJ2-7; D unclear. CDR3 residues: CASSLNMYEQYF. For the CDR3, the DNA is TGTGCCAGCAGCTTAAATATGTACGAGCAGTACTTC.